Below, 5 T cell receptor beta chains from the same sample are listed, as sequenced in a study of blood T cell repertoires in COVID-19. Only in-frame clones appear in the TCRdb table, and some are missing; sequencing was by immunoSEQ multiplex PCR. The sample lists around 170,000 clones; roughly 80% were seen once. The sample consisted of PBMCs or T cells enriched from blood (not recorded which). The origin of the receptors is a man in his fifties or sixties who had been exposed to COVID-19.

This clone showed up just a few times. The chain uses TRBV10-1 and TRBJ2-3, with 8 bases identical to TRBD2. In germline, CDR1 is WNHNN, CDR2 SYGVQD (reference sequence). J lost 0 bases, V lost 4 bases, and 9 bases had no gene match. The CDR3 length is 17 residues. The CDR3 DNA follows: TGCGCCAGCAGTGGAGGGATGACTAGCGTTAGCACAGATACGCAGTATTTT. Encoded protein: CASSGGMTSVSTDTQYF.

Concerning this clone itself: This may be a read error, as it is one base from a much larger clone. The gene calls are TRBV19 and TRBJ2-7; 10 bases match TRBD1. The V and J ends lost 5 bases and 4 bases, in that order; junction bases with no gene match: 2. Germline V gives CDR1 LNHDA, CDR2 SQIVND (reference sequence). The CDR3 is 13 residues long. The CDR3 sequence is CASSGTGVYEQYF. As DNA, the CDR3 is TGTGCCAGTAGTGGGACAGGGGTGTACGAGCAGTACTTC.

This chain joins TRBV15 and TRBJ2-7, with 11 bases fitting TRBD1. Germline CDR1 reads LNHNV; CDR2 reads YYDKDF (reference sequence). After removal of 1 base from V and 2 bases from J, the junction contained 4 bases not matched to a gene. The CDR3 totals 16 residues. CDR3 DNA: TGTGCCACCAGCAGAGCCGGGACAGGGGGACCCTACGAGCAGTACTTC. It codes for CATSRAGTGGPYEQYF.

The gene calls are TRBV28 and TRBJ1-4, with 9 positions matching TRBD1. J lost 5 bases, V lost 6 bases, and 7 bases had no gene match. Germline loops: CDR1 MDHEN, CDR2 SYDVKM. CDR3 length: 15 residues. CDR3 sequence: CASSSRDRANEKLFF. The CDR3 DNA reads as TGTGCCAGCAGCTCCAGGGACAGGGCAAATGAAAAACTGTTTTTT.

The CDR3 DNA sequence: TGTGCCACCAGTGACGAATACCAGGGGCCCTTTCAGCCCCAGCATTTT. Translating gives CATSDEYQGPFQPQHF. The chain recombines TRBV24-1 with TRBJ1-5, with TRBD1 as a possible D gene (6 bases). The CDR3 contains 16 residues. CDR1 and CDR2 (germline): KGHDR, SFDVKD. The V end lost 4 bases, the J end lost 6 bases, and 18 bases lay between the germline ends.